One and the same sample provided the 11 T cell receptor beta chains below, sequenced in a study of T cell responses to AZD1222 COVID-19 vaccine. TCRdb's copy holds only in-frame clones and misses some; the assay was immunoSEQ multiplex PCR. The sample has about 160,000 clones; roughly nine tenths are singletons. The sequences come from peripheral blood, collected 28 days after the second AZD1222 dose. The receptors here all came from an adult who received the AZD1222 COVID-19 vaccine.

The chain links TRBV18 to TRBJ1-1; possibly TRBD1 for D (5 bases). CDR3 length: 16 amino acids. Deletions cut 3 bases from V and 4 bases from J, with 18 bases between. CDR1 KGHSH and CDR2 LQKENI come from the germline V gene. The CDR3 reads CASSPVRMRGVTEAFF. The CDR3 DNA reads TGTGCCAGCTCACCGGTGAGGATGCGGGGGGTCACTGAAGCTTTCTTT.

The chain carries TRBV12-5 and TRBJ1-3, with TRBD1 matching over 7 bases. Germline lookup yields CDR1 LGHNT and CDR2 FRNRAP. The CDR3 runs to 17 residues. Germline trimming cut 5 bases from V and 0 bases from J; bases unmatched to any gene: 10. The CDR3 DNA sequence: TGTGCTAGTGGTCCATCCCGGACAGGCGGCTCTGGAAACACCATATATTTT. It specifies CASGPSRTGGSGNTIYF.

The chain recombines TRBV12-5 with TRBJ1-4; possible D gene TRBD1, 5 bases. The CDR3 covers 16 residues. Trimming cost V 2 bases and J 4 bases, with 14 bases left between them. CDR1 is LGHNT and CDR2 is FRNRAP in the germline V gene. The CDR3 sequence is CASGLSTGVGNEKLFF. Written as DNA, the CDR3 is TGTGCTAGTGGTTTGTCCACGGGGGTCGGTAATGAAAAACTGTTTTTT. The full variable domain, its missing parts supplied by reference TRBV12-5 and TRBJ1-4, is DARVTQTPRHKVTEMGQEVTMRCQPILGHNTVFWYRQTMMQGLELLAYFRNRAPLDDSGMPKDRFSAEMPDATLATLKIQPSEPRDSAVYFCASGLSTGVGNEKLFFGSGTQLSVL.

The J gene is TRBJ2-1, the V gene TRBV29-1; 11 positions match TRBD1. V shed 1 base, J shed 2 bases, and the junction held 16 bases outside the gene matches. This CDR3 spans 20 amino acids. CDR1 is SQVTM and CDR2 is ANQGSEA in the germline V gene. CDR3 sequence reads: CSVEVLGQGAPGLPYNEQFF. As DNA, the CDR3 is TGCAGCGTTGAAGTGTTAGGACAGGGGGCCCCCGGGCTCCCCTACAATGAGCAGTTCTTC.

V usage is TRBV27 and J usage is TRBJ2-1; 11 bases are shared with TRBD2. Germline lookup yields CDR1 MNHEY and CDR2 SMNVEV (reference sequence). Losses at the gene ends were 5 bases for V and 15 bases for J; bases not matched to a gene: 12. The CDR3 consists of 14 residues. CDR3 in amino acids: CASSIAGGPYRSFF. The CDR3, as DNA: TGTGCCAGCAGTATAGCGGGGGGGCCTTACCGGTCGTTCTTC.

This chain joins TRBV19 and TRBJ2-3, with 10 bases fitting TRBD2. Germline lookup yields CDR1 LNHDA and CDR2 SQIVND (reference sequence). V was pared by 3 bases and J by 5 bases, with 17 bases of the junction left unmatched. The CDR3 is made up of 19 amino acids. CDR3 residues: CASSIGLAGVPGAQDTQYF. The CDR3 DNA follows: TGTGCCAGTAGTATCGGGCTAGCGGGGGTCCCGGGGGCCCAAGATACGCAGTATTTT.

The chain joins TRBV6-5 to TRBJ2-7, with D perhaps assigned TRBD1 or TRBD2 (7 bases each). V lost 6 bases and J 4 bases, leaving 19 bases between the germline ends. Germline V gene data show CDR1 as MNHEY and CDR2 as SVGAGI. CDR3 length equals 15 residues. The CDR3 nucleotides read TGTGCCAGCAGCCAGAAACAGGGGAGGGTTTACGAGCAGTACTTC. Translated: CASSQKQGRVYEQYF.

The V call is TRBV7-3, the J call TRBJ2-5; TRBD1 might be the D (5 bases). Germline CDR1 is SGHTA and CDR2 is FQGTGA. Trimming left V 6 bases short and J 1 base short, with 12 bases between. This CDR3 is 14 amino acids long. In nucleotides, the CDR3 is TGTGCCAGCAGTCTAAGGGGTCCCCAAGAGACCCAGTACTTC. Translating it yields CASSLRGPQETQYF.

The chain employs TRBV4-1 and TRBJ1-6; 7 positions agree with TRBD1. V lost 4 bases, J lost 11 bases, and 20 bases stayed unmatched. The length of the CDR3 is 18 residues. Germline V CDR1 and CDR2: MGHRA, YSYEKL. In DNA, the CDR3 is TGCGCCAGCAGCCCCTCGTTAGCCCAGGACAGGTCGGTGGCACCCCTCCACTTT. This sequence encodes CASSPSLAQDRSVAPLHF.

The CDR3 sequence is CASSLSVGGEVDTQYF. The DNA for the CDR3 is TGTGCCAGCAGCTTATCGGTCGGGGGCGAGGTCGATACGCAGTATTTT. The V gene is TRBV11-2, the J gene TRBJ2-3; D could derive from TRBD1 or TRBD2 (6 bases each). Germline CDR1 and CDR2: SGHAT and FQNNGV. With 2 bases removed from V and 6 bases from J, the gap between germline ends came to 18 bases. The length of the CDR3 is 16 residues. The variable domain in full, with the rest retrieved from reference TRBV11-2 and TRBJ2-3, is EAGVAQSPRYKIIEKRQSVAFWCNPISGHATLYWYQQILGQGPKLLIQFQNNGVVDDSQLPKDRFSAERLKGVDSTLKIQPAKLEDSAVYLCASSLSVGGEVDTQYFGPGTRLTVL.

The chain links TRBV2 to TRBJ2-5; 8 nucleotides line up with TRBD1. The CDR3 loop spans 14 amino acids. Germline values: CDR1 SNHLY, CDR2 FYNNEI. J gave up 4 bases and V 6 bases, and 7 bases lay outside the gene matches. CDR3 region: CASRTGTGGETQYF. CDR3 in DNA: TGTGCCAGCAGAACCGGGACAGGTGGAGAGACCCAGTACTTC.